One sample yielded the 14 T cell receptor beta chains listed below, sequenced in a study of CD8 T cells in Susac syndrome. Reverse transcription of roughly 0.5 to 1 ug RNA was performed with random hexamers. TCRdb reprocessed the immunoSEQ multiplex PCR reads with MiXCR, giving one entry per CDR3 protein. The sample consists of about 190,000 distinct CDR3 sequences, about 94% of them appearing once. Sequencing input: CD4+ T cells from PBMCs. These receptors all come from a human donor in good health.

The chain uses TRBV20-1 and TRBJ1-1; 8 nucleotides agree with TRBD1. This CDR3 has 12 residues. Germline V lookup: CDR1 DFQATT, CDR2 SNEGSKA (reference sequence). The chain's CDR3 is CRGQEVNTEAFF. Written as DNA, the CDR3 is TGCAGGGGACAGGAGGTAAACACTGAAGCTTTCTTT.

V is TRBV5-1 and J is TRBJ2-1, with 8 bases identical to TRBD1. Germline V gene data show CDR1 as SGHRS and CDR2 as YFSETQ. The trim removed 6 bases at V and 5 bases at J, leaving 7 bases unmatched. This CDR3 is built from 14 residues. In nucleotides, the CDR3 is TGCGCCAGCACCCGGACAGGGACAGACAATGAGCAGTTCTTC. This sequence encodes CASTRTGTDNEQFF. Together with reference TRBV5-1 and TRBJ2-1, the CDR3 gives the full variable domain: KAGVTQTPRYLIKTRGQQVTLSCSPISGHRSVSWYQQTPGQGLQFLFEYFSETQRNKGNFPGRFSGRQFSNSRSEMNVSTLELGDSALYLCASTRTGTDNEQFFGPGTRLTVL.

The rearrangement links TRBV2 to TRBJ1-1; D unresolved. Trimming shortened V by 7 bases and J by 7 bases, and 10 bases separated the two germline ends. The CDR3 is made up of 11 amino acids. From germline, CDR1 is SNHLY and CDR2 FYNNEI. The CDR3 spells CASTDRFEAFF. The CDR3, as DNA: TGTGCCAGCACTGATCGATTTGAAGCTTTCTTT. The full variable domain, completed using reference TRBV2 and TRBJ1-1, is EPEVTQTPSHQVTQMGQEVILRCVPISNHLYFYWYRQILGQKVEFLVSFYNNEISEKSEIFDDQFSVERPDGSNFTLKIRSTKLEDSAMYFCASTDRFEAFFGQGTRLTVV.

The genes are TRBV9 and TRBJ2-1; D tentatively fits TRBD1 or TRBD2 (6 bases each). Germline CDR1 reads SGDLS; CDR2 reads YYNGEE. V was cut by 4 bases and J by 6 bases, with 23 bases left in between. The CDR3 is 17 residues long. The CDR3 DNA sequence: TGTGCCAGCAGCACTCCCCGGAGGGGGGAGACGGGCAATGAGCAGTTCTTC. It yields the protein CASSTPRRGETGNEQFF.

This clonotype was counted once. V is TRBV6-5 and J is TRBJ2-6; D gene ambiguous. The CDR3 sequence is 17 residues long. The V end lost 2 bases, the J end lost 3 bases, and 14 bases lay between the germline ends. Germline V gene lookup returns CDR1 MNHEY and CDR2 SVGAGI. CDR3 nucleotides: TGTGCCAGCAGTTACGAATGGGTCTATAGTGGGGCCAACGTCCTGACTTTC. Encoded protein: CASSYEWVYSGANVLTF.

The V and J genes are TRBV2 and TRBJ2-7, with TRBD1 matching over 10 bases. V dropped 6 bases and J dropped 0; count of bases not matched to a gene: 11. Per the germline V gene, CDR1 is SNHLY and CDR2 is FYNNEI. The CDR3 sequence is 17 residues long. The CDR3: CASSVPGQGSNSYEQYF. The CDR3 DNA sequence: TGTGCCAGCAGCGTCCCGGGACAGGGGTCAAACTCCTACGAGCAGTACTTC.

This sequence joins TRBV6-6 and TRBJ1-5; D possibly corresponds to TRBD1 (5 bases). The CDR3 is 14 residues long. Germline-derived CDR1 and CDR2 are MNHNY and SVGAGI (reference sequence). Trimming shortened V by 5 bases and J by 5 bases, and 13 bases separated the two germline ends. This CDR3 is CASSGRGVYQPQHF. As DNA, the CDR3 is TGTGCCAGCAGTGGACGGGGGGTTTATCAGCCCCAGCATTTT.

This chain uses TRBV7-2 with TRBJ2-5; D is perhaps TRBD2 (7 bases). Per the germline V gene, CDR1 is SGHTA and CDR2 is FQGNSA. Trimming took off 5 bases at V and 5 bases at J, with 12 bases between the two ends. This CDR3 has 13 residues. This CDR3 reads CASSRGALETQYF. The CDR3 coding sequence is TGTGCCAGCAGCCGGGGGGCCCTGGAGACCCAGTACTTC.

The chain couples TRBV6-2 or TRBV6-3 to TRBJ1-5, with 7 positions matching TRBD1. The CDR3 has 18 amino acids. V shed 6 bases and J 2 bases; nucleotides not matched to a gene: 16. The germline V gene encodes CDR1 MNHEY and CDR2 SVGEGT. The CDR3 sequence: CASSGSRGPIFGNQPQHF. In DNA, the CDR3 is TGTGCCAGCAGCGGATCAAGGGGGCCTATTTTTGGCAATCAGCCCCAGCATTTT.

This clonotype was observed a few times. The junction departs from germline at one end; a sequencing error may be responsible. The gene calls are TRBV7-8 and TRBJ2-7; TRBD2 matches 12 bases. The CDR3 is made up of 16 amino acids. Per germline, CDR1 SGHVS and CDR2 FQNEAQ. DNA for the CDR3: TGTGCCAGCAGCTTAGGGACTAGCGGGACCTCCAACGAGCAGTACTTC. It translates to CASSLGTSGTSNEQYF.

This chain uses TRBV5-1 with TRBJ2-3; TRBD2 matches 12 bases. V shed 5 bases and J 4 bases; nucleotides not matched to a gene: 5. The CDR3 is 15 amino acids. CDR1 and CDR2 from the germline V gene are SGHRS and YFSETQ. The CDR3 spells CASSSSGRAPDTQYF. The CDR3 DNA sequence: TGCGCCAGCAGTTCTAGCGGGAGGGCCCCAGATACGCAGTATTTT.

The chain is built from TRBV7-9 and TRBJ1-6, with unresolved D. This CDR3 region has 14 residues. Germline values: CDR1 SEHNR, CDR2 FQNEAQ (reference sequence). The V end lost 3 bases, the J end lost 8 bases, and 11 bases lay between the germline ends. The CDR3 region is CASSFEGSHSPLHF. DNA of the CDR3: TGTGCCAGCAGCTTTGAGGGATCGCATTCACCCCTCCACTTT.

V gene TRBV29-1 combines with J gene TRBJ1-1, with 9 bases matching TRBD1. Germline loops: CDR1 SQVTM, CDR2 ANQGSEA. The CDR3 is 11 residues long. V lost 3 bases and J lost 11; bases outside the gene matches: 4. CDR3 DNA: TGCAGCGTTGATAAGGGACAGGGTGCTTTCTTT. Amino acid sequence: CSVDKGQGAFF.

DNA for the CDR3: TGTGCCAGCAGTAGGGGGATCATCCAGCATTTT. Translating gives CASSRGIIQHF. The J gene is TRBJ1-5, the V gene TRBV25-1; possibly TRBD1 for D (6 bases). In germline, CDR1 is MGHDK, CDR2 SYGVNS. V lost 5 bases to trimming and J lost 12 bases, with 11 bases between them. The CDR3 runs to 11 residues.